The clone carrying this T cell receptor (beta chain) came up a few times. This entry is derived from a study of blood T cell repertoires in COVID-19. Method: immunoSEQ multiplex PCR; TCRdb's copy keeps in-frame clones and lacks some. Of a few hundred thousand clones in the sample, roughly 85% are singletons; the top ten hold more than 6.5%. V lost 0 bases and J lost 7, with 16 bases in between. The CDR3 is 15 amino acids. Germline CDR1 is ENHRY and CDR2 is SYGVKD. This chain uses TRBV10-3 with TRBJ2-7, with D possibly being TRBD1 (6 bases). The clonotype comes from a woman aged 50 to 60 who had been exposed to COVID-19. The sample was PBMCs or T cells enriched from blood (not recorded which). The CDR3 reads CAISESDSGVSEQYF. The CDR3 region has the DNA TGTGCCATCAGTGAGTCAGACTCAGGGGTGAGTGAGCAGTACTTC.